One sample yielded the 22 T cell receptor beta chains listed below, sequenced in a study of radiotherapy plus CTLA-4 blockade in lung cancer. Repertoires were generated with immunoSEQ multiplex PCR, while TCRdb's copy carries only in-frame clones and drops some. The sample includes around 45,000 clones, less than 85% of them seen just once. The source was peripheral blood, collected from a patient treated with radiotherapy plus ipilimumab. The source of these receptors is a human donor with non-small cell lung cancer who had stable disease on radiotherapy plus ipilimumab.

The V call is TRBV19, the J call TRBJ2-3; D not resolved. V was clipped by 3 bases and J by 0 bases, with 1 base between them. Germline CDR1 reads LNHDA; CDR2 reads SQIVND (reference sequence). The length of the CDR3 is 12 residues. The CDR3 sequence is CASSMSTDTQYF. The CDR3 DNA follows: TGTGCCAGTAGTATGAGCACAGATACGCAGTATTTT.

In DNA, the CDR3 is TGTGCCTGGAGTCTCGGGGGGATCATCACAGATACGCAGTATTTT. It specifies CAWSLGGIITDTQYF. J is TRBJ2-3 and V is TRBV30, with 7 bases aligning to TRBD2. Trimming took 2 bases from V and 2 from J; bases not matched to a gene: 7. The CDR3 consists of 15 residues. The germline V gene encodes CDR1 GTSNPN and CDR2 SVGIG (reference sequence).

The chain couples TRBV7-9 to TRBJ2-1, with D tentatively TRBD1 or TRBD2 (5 bases each). Trimming pared 4 bases from V and 1 base from J, leaving 14 bases between. Germline V gene data show CDR1 as SEHNR and CDR2 as FQNEAQ (reference sequence). The CDR3 loop spans 16 amino acids. The CDR3 sequence is CASSSSGRPSYNEQFF. CDR3 in DNA: TGTGCCAGCAGCTCCTCGGGACGGCCGTCCTACAATGAGCAGTTCTTC. Using reference TRBV7-9 and TRBJ2-1 for the parts outside the CDR3, the full variable domain is DTGVSQNPRHKITKRGQNVTFRCDPISEHNRLYWYRQTLGQGPEFLTYFQNEAQLEKSRLLSDRFSAERPKGSFSTLEIQRTEQGDSAMYLCASSSSGRPSYNEQFFGPGTRLTVL.

The V gene is TRBV7-8, the J gene TRBJ2-7; D not certain. The germline V gene encodes CDR1 SGHVS and CDR2 FQNEAQ. The CDR3 sequence is 15 residues long. Trimming took off 4 bases at V and 0 bases at J, with 13 bases between the two ends. DNA of the CDR3: TGTGCCAGCAGCTCTAGGAAAACAAGCTCCTACGAGCAGTACGTC. Encoded protein: CASSSRKTSSYEQYV.

The chain is built from TRBV7-6 and TRBJ2-3; D unresolved. The CDR3 totals 15 residues. The germline V gene encodes CDR1 SGHVS and CDR2 FNYEAQ. V was trimmed by 1 base and J by 1 base, leaving 9 bases between them. The CDR3: CASSLGGMGTDTQYF. The CDR3, as DNA: TGTGCCAGCAGCTTAGGTGGCATGGGCACAGATACGCAGTATTTT. The variable domain in full, completed from reference TRBV7-6 and TRBJ2-3, reads GAGVSQSPRYKVTKRGQDVALRCDPISGHVSLYWYRQALGQGPEFLTYFNYEAQQDKSGLPNDRFSAERPEGSISTLTIQRTEQRDSAMYRCASSLGGMGTDTQYFGPGTRLTVL.

The chain links TRBV5-1 to TRBJ1-2; D gene unclear. The germline V gene encodes CDR1 SGHRS and CDR2 YFSETQ. V lost 0 bases, J lost 7 bases, and 19 bases lay in between. The CDR3 has 16 amino acids. The CDR3 nucleotides are TGCGCCAGCAGCTTGGCCACGTCGGGCGAATCGCGTGGCTACACCTTC. Translation: CASSLATSGESRGYTF.

This chain joins TRBV2 and TRBJ2-5; perhaps TRBD2 as D (7 bases). Germline CDR1 is SNHLY and CDR2 is FYNNEI. The CDR3 covers 17 residues. Trimming left V 3 bases short and J 4 bases short, with 21 bases between. The CDR3 loop is CASSDAGGRGLGETQYF. The CDR3 nucleotides are TGTGCCAGCAGTGACGCCGGGGGGCGGGGATTAGGAGAGACCCAGTACTTC.

This clone was counted once. Sequence at one end of the junction differs from germline and may be a read error. Other DNA sequences of this sample code for an identical CDR3. The chain couples TRBV15 to TRBJ1-1; D is uncertain. Germline V lookup: CDR1 LNHNV, CDR2 YYDKDF (reference sequence). The CDR3 sequence is 12 residues long. The CDR3 DNA reads as TGTGCCACCAGCCCAACGCGCACTGAAGCCTTCTTT. Translation gives CATSPTRTEAFF.

The chain combines TRBV4-2 with TRBJ2-2, with no clear D. The CDR3 sequence is 13 residues long. V lost 0 bases to trimming and J lost 7 bases, with 6 bases between them. Germline CDR1 and CDR2: LGHNA and YNFKEQ. This CDR3 is CASSQDLNGELFF. The CDR3 DNA is TGTGCCAGCAGCCAAGATTTGAACGGGGAGCTGTTTTTT.

This rearrangement joins TRBV7-3 to TRBJ1-1, with D possibly matching TRBD1 (6 bases). CDR3 length: 14 residues. V lost 5 bases to trimming and J lost 1 base, with 11 bases between them. Germline-derived CDR1 and CDR2 are SGHTA and FQGTGA. The chain's CDR3 is CASSLGHSNTEAFF. The CDR3 region has the DNA TGTGCCAGCAGCCTGGGACATTCGAACACTGAAGCTTTCTTT.

The genes are TRBV6-5 and TRBJ1-6, with D possibly being TRBD1 (6 bases). Trimming took off 7 bases at V and 9 bases at J, with 19 bases between the two ends. Germline loops: CDR1 MNHEY, CDR2 SVGAGI. This CDR3 is 15 amino acids long. The CDR3 DNA is TGTGCCAGCACCCCATTCAGAGGGGGGATTTCACCCCTCCACTTT. Its translation: CASTPFRGGISPLHF.

This sequence joins TRBV4-3 and TRBJ1-1; D call uncertain. This CDR3 spans 13 amino acids. CDR1 is LGHNA, CDR2 YSLEER, per germline. The ends were cut back, 5 bases at V and 2 bases at J, with 9 bases in the middle. Here the CDR3 DNA reads TGCGCCAGCAGCTCCTACACCAACACTGAAGCTTTCTTT. Encoded protein: CASSSYTNTEAFF.

This clone was seen a few times. The chain uses TRBV6-5 and TRBJ2-7; perhaps TRBD2 as D (6 bases). Trimming stripped 5 bases from V and 2 bases from J, with 16 bases between. The CDR3 length is 15 residues. Germline V gene lookup returns CDR1 MNHEY and CDR2 SVGAGI. The CDR3 coding sequence is TGTGCCAGCAGTAACCCATTAGCGGCCGCCTACGAGCAGTACGTC. This codes for CASSNPLAAAYEQYV.

This clone showed up just a few times. This chain links TRBV5-1 with TRBJ1-5; D perhaps matches TRBD1 (6 bases). The length of the CDR3 is 20 residues. V was shortened by 4 bases and J by 1 base, with 27 bases between the two germline ends. Per germline, CDR1 SGHRS and CDR2 YFSETQ. CDR3 in amino acids: CASSHIRGEGEGESNQPQHF. The CDR3 DNA sequence: TGCGCCAGCAGCCATATCCGGGGGGAGGGAGAGGGGGAAAGCAATCAGCCCCAGCATTTT.

A few counts support this clone. J is TRBJ1-5 and V is TRBV6-5; TRBD1 agrees at 9 bases. Germline CDR1 is MNHEY and CDR2 is SVGAGI. Trimming took 4 bases from V and 7 from J; bases not matched to a gene: 11. The CDR3 totals 16 residues. The CDR3 is CASSLETGGLKQPQHF. The CDR3 nucleotides read TGTGCCAGCAGTTTAGAAACAGGGGGCTTGAAGCAGCCCCAGCATTTT.

As to this clone: The junction departs from the called germline gene at one end, perhaps through a read error. The V and J genes are TRBV5-6 and TRBJ2-7; D call uncertain. This CDR3 has 15 amino acids. Germline loops: CDR1 SGHDT, CDR2 YYEEEE. The CDR3 spells CASNLGSGVAYEQYF. Written as DNA, the CDR3 is TGTGCCAGCAACTTGGGATCTGGGGTTGCCTACGAGCAGTACTTC.

V gene TRBV7-2 combines with J gene TRBJ1-3, with D unclear. The length of the CDR3 is 16 residues. CDR1 is SGHTA, CDR2 FQGNSA, per germline. V lost 2 bases, J lost 0 bases, and 11 bases lay in between. In DNA form, the CDR3 reads TGTGCCAGCAGCTTAACGACTGTTGTCTCTGGAAACACCATATATTTT. Translating gives CASSLTTVVSGNTIYF.

The rearrangement joins TRBV28 to TRBJ2-7; 8 bases are shared with TRBD1. J was trimmed by 3 bases and V by 5 bases; bases with no gene match: 3. The CDR3 sequence is 13 residues long. Looked up from germline, CDR1 is MDHEN and CDR2 is SYDVKM. CDR3 residues: CASSGRGRYEQYV. The DNA for the CDR3 is TGTGCCAGCAGTGGCAGGGGGCGCTACGAGCAGTACGTC.

CDR3 sequence (DNA): TGTGCCAGCAGCTCACTAGCGGGTGAGCAGTTCTTC. This translates into CASSSLAGEQFF. This chain uses TRBV6-5 with TRBJ2-1; 9 nucleotides agree with TRBD2. Germline CDR1 reads MNHEY; CDR2 reads SVGAGI. The V gene end was trimmed by 6 bases and the J gene end by 9 bases; junction bases not matched to a gene: 3. This CDR3 contains 12 residues.

The rearrangement uses TRBV27 and TRBJ2-2; 8 bases agree with TRBD1. CDR1 and CDR2 from the germline V gene are MNHEY and SMNVEV (reference sequence). Trimming at V came to 5 bases and at J to 1 base, leaving 3 bases not matched to a gene. The CDR3 sequence is 15 residues long. CDR3 sequence: CASSEGTGNTGELFF. The CDR3 coding sequence is TGTGCCAGCAGTGAGGGGACAGGGAACACCGGGGAGCTGTTTTTT.

V usage is TRBV10-1 and J usage is TRBJ1-1; D possibly corresponds to TRBD1 (6 bases). CDR1 and CDR2 (germline): WNHNN, SYGVQD (reference sequence). This CDR3 spans 17 amino acids. Between the trimmed V and J ends, which lost 0 bases and 3 bases, there was a span of 17 bases. CDR3 loop: CASSESRRGRGDTEAFF. CDR3 bases: TGCGCCAGCAGTGAGTCGAGGAGGGGAAGGGGGGACACTGAAGCTTTCTTT.

The chain uses TRBV28 and TRBJ1-2; D is ambiguous. This CDR3 is built from 14 residues. The V end was cut by 10 bases, the J end by 3 bases, with 18 bases between. CDR1 and CDR2 (germline): MDHEN, SYDVKM. The CDR3 DNA follows: TGTGCCACCTCGGAACCCCCGAGGGACTATGGCTACACCTTC. Translated, it gives CATSEPPRDYGYTF.